This TCR beta chain appears in the sequencing data of a study of shared T cell receptors in the human thymus. The CDR3 runs 13 residues. Germline V gives CDR1 SGHNT, CDR2 YENEEA. V was trimmed by 7 bases and J by 4 bases, leaving 13 bases between them. The repertoire was sequenced with immunoSEQ multiplex PCR; TCRdb's copy has only in-frame clones and lacks some. Of about 500,000 clones in the sample, around three quarters are singletons; the top ten hold 0.01% to 0.015%. Another study also made use of these data, one on human thymus T cells. This second report adds: Healthy Finnish infants undergoing corrective surgery for congenital heart defects provided the donor material. The thymus tissue came from resections taken during corrective heart surgery. V and J gene usage appeared biased in thymic and blood repertoires.

Sequenced input: thymocytes. This clonotype was obtained from a boy younger than two with a congenital heart defect. The chain couples TRBV11-3 to TRBJ1-2; perhaps TRBD1 as D (6 bases). The CDR3 here is CASIQGPLYGYTF. For the CDR3, the DNA is TGTGCCAGCATTCAGGGGCCACTCTATGGCTACACCTTC.